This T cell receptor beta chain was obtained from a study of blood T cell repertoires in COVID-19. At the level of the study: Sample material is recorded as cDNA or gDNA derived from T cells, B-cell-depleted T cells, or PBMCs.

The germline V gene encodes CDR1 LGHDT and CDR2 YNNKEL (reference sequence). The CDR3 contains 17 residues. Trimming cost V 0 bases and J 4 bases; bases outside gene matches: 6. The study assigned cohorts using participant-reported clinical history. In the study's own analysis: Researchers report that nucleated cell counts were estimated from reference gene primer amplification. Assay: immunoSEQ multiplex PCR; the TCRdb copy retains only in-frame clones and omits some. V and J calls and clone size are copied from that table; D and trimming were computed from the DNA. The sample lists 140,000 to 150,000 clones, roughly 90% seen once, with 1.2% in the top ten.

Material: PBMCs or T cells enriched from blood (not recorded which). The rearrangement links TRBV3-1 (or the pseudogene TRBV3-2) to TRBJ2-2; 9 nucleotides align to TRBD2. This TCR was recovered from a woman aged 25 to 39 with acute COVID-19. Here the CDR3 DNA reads TGTGCCAGCAGCCAAGAAAAGAGCGGGAGGTCCACCGGGGAGCTGTTTTTT. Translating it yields CASSQEKSGRSTGELFF.